This T cell receptor beta chain emerged from a study of somatic mutations in cytotoxic T cells in rheumatoid arthritis. Study as a whole: Peripheral blood samples of 25 to 35 ml EDTA were taken from patients directly after diagnosis and before treatment.

The CDR3 is made up of 17 amino acids. Trimming removed 0 bases at V and 3 bases at J, with 18 bases between. The V gene's germline CDR1 is SGHDT and CDR2 YYEEEE. This clone is classed as medium-sized. The protocol was immunoSEQ multiplex PCR, while the TCRdb copy is restricted to in-frame clones and leaves out a portion. Among over 15,000 clones listed, about 81% were seen once. This TCR was sampled from an adult with rheumatoid arthritis. The chain carries TRBV5-6 and TRBJ2-5, with D perhaps matching TRBD1 or TRBD2 (6 bases each). Material: CD8+ T cells sorted from blood. CDR3 region: CASSLEGGQGSEETQYF. CDR3 DNA: TGTGCCAGCAGCTTGGAAGGGGGGCAGGGGTCGGAAGAGACCCAGTACTTC. The entire variable domain, with the rest obtained from reference TRBV5-6 and TRBJ2-5, is as follows: DAGVTQSPTHLIKTRGQQVTLRCSPKSGHDTVSWYQQALGQGPQFIFQYYEEEERQRGNFPDRFSGHQFPNYSSELNVNALLLGDSALYLCASSLEGGQGSEETQYFGPGTRLLVL.